Below are 8 T cell receptor beta chains sequenced from a single sample in a study of T cell responses to AZD1222 COVID-19 vaccine. The method was immunoSEQ multiplex PCR; TCRdb's version includes in-frame clones alone and lacks a portion of them. Found here are 90,000 to 120,000 clones, 89% of them singletons; the top ten hold about 3%. Here the sequenced sample was peripheral blood, taken on day 0 of MenACWY control vaccination. The receptors were gathered from an adult in good health.

The chain recombines TRBV5-8 with TRBJ1-5, with 8 nucleotides matching TRBD1. The CDR3 is 12 residues long. Germline V CDR1 and CDR2: SGHTS, YDEGEE. Trimming at V came to 6 bases and at J to 5 bases, leaving 1 base not matched to a gene. This chain's CDR3 is CASNRGYQPQHF. CDR3 nucleotide sequence: TGTGCCAGCAACAGGGGGTATCAGCCCCAGCATTTT.

The CDR3 protein is CASSRQANYGYTF. The CDR3, as DNA: TGTGCCAGCAGCCGACAGGCTAACTATGGCTACACCTTC. The V gene is TRBV12-3 or TRBV12-4, the J gene TRBJ1-2; D is possibly TRBD1 (6 bases). The CDR3 has 13 amino acids. Trimming took 6 bases from V and 0 from J, leaving 8 bases between them.

This clone was observed a handful of times. In DNA form, the CDR3 reads TGTGCCAGCAGCCCCACCACGGACGAGCAGTACTTC. Protein: CASSPTTDEQYF. The chain carries TRBV16 and TRBJ2-7; D is undetermined. The CDR3 consists of 12 residues. Germline V gene data show CDR1 as KGHSY and CDR2 as FQNENV. The germline V and J ends were trimmed by 4 bases and 5 bases, with 9 bases remaining between them.

V and J are TRBV27 and TRBJ2-3; D is uncertain. The CDR3 is 14 amino acids. The V gene lost 6 bases and the J gene lost 4 bases, with 14 bases spanning the gap. CDR1 is MNHEY, CDR2 SMNVEV, per germline (reference sequence). Here the CDR3 reads CASSPLYPADTQYF. The CDR3 DNA is TGTGCCAGCAGCCCCCTCTATCCGGCAGATACGCAGTATTTT.

The chain carries TRBV10-2 and TRBJ2-7, with D tentatively TRBD2 (5 bases). CDR1 is WSHSY and CDR2 is SAAADI in the germline V gene. The germline V and J ends were trimmed by 0 bases and 3 bases, with 15 bases remaining between them. This CDR3 spans 16 amino acids. In DNA, the CDR3 is TGCGCCAGCAGTGAGTCGCCTAGCCGCAGTCTCTACGAGCAGTACTTC. Amino acids: CASSESPSRSLYEQYF.

This rearrangement joins TRBV30 to TRBJ2-3; possible D gene TRBD2, 7 bases. The CDR3 is made up of 16 amino acids. The germline gives CDR1 GTSNPN, CDR2 SVGIG (reference sequence). Deletions cut 3 bases from V and 2 bases from J, with 18 bases between. Here the CDR3 DNA reads TGTGCCTGGAGCGCGGGGGCTGCGAGCTACACAGATACGCAGTATTTT. The encoded protein is CAWSAGAASYTDTQYF.

V is TRBV30 and J is TRBJ1-2; the match to TRBD1 covers 10 bases. V lost 0 bases to trimming and J lost 2 bases; unmatched junction nucleotides: 18. The CDR3 contains 20 residues. The germline CDR1 and CDR2 sequences are GTSNPN and SVGIG (reference sequence). In DNA form, the CDR3 reads TGTGCCTGGAGTGTACCTATTTTGAGGACAGGGGGAACTTACAACTATGGCTACACCTTC. Amino acid sequence: CAWSVPILRTGGTYNYGYTF. The variable domain in full, completed from reference TRBV30 and TRBJ1-2, reads SQTIHQWPATLVQPVGSPLSLECTVEGTSNPNLYWYRQAAGRGLQLLFYSVGIGQISSEVPQNLSASRPQDRQFILSSKKLLLSDSGFYLCAWSVPILRTGGTYNYGYTFGSGTRLTVV.

The chain is built from TRBV6-5 and TRBJ2-3; D gene ambiguous. Between the trimmed V and J ends, which lost 0 bases and 6 bases, there was a span of 10 bases. The CDR3 length is 14 residues. The germline CDR1 and CDR2 sequences are MNHEY and SVGAGI. CDR3 DNA sequence: TGTGCCAGCAGTTACTCGACTGTCTCTGATACGCAGTATTTT. Amino acids: CASSYSTVSDTQYF.